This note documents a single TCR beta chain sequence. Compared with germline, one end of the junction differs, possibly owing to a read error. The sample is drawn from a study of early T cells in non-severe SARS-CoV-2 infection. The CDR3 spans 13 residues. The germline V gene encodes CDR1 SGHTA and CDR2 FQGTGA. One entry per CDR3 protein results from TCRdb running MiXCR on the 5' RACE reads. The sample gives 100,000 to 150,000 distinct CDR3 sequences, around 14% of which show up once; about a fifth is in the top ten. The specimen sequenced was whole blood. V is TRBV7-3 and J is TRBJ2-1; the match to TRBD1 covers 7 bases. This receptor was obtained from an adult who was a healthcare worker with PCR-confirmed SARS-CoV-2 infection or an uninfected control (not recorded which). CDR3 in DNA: TGTGCCAGCAGCTTACAACAGGGGAATGAGCGGTTCTTC. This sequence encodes CASSLQQGNERFF.